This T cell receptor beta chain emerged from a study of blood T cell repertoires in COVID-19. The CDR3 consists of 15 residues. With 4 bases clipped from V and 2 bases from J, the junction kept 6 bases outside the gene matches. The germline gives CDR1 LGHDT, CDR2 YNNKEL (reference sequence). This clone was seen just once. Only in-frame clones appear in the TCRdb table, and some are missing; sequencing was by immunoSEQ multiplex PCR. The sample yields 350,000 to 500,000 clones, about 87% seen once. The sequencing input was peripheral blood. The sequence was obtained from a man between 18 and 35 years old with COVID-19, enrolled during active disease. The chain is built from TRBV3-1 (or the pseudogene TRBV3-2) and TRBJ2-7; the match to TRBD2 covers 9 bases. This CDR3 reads CASSPGGGRAYEQYF. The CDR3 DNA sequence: TGTGCCAGCAGCCCAGGAGGCGGGAGGGCCTACGAGCAGTACTTC.